This T cell receptor beta chain originates from a study of response to subunit inactivated influenza vaccine. Points from the study as a whole: T cells newly recruited by each seasonal influenza vaccination are few, the authors suggested.

V lost 0 bases and J 5 bases, leaving 14 bases between the germline ends. The CDR3 has 15 amino acids. Germline CDR1 and CDR2: SGHRS and YFSETQ. The sample holds a few counts of this clonotype. What it binds is not known. One entry per CDR3 protein results from TCRdb running MiXCR on the RT-PCR reads. The repertoire includes 710,000 or so distinct CDR3 sequences, around a sixth of them detected once, and roughly 11% sits in the top ten. Here the sequenced sample was PBMCs from blood, taken 11 to 12 days after vaccination. This chain joins TRBV5-1 and TRBJ2-5; perhaps TRBD2 as D (5 bases). This clonotype was obtained from a man over 45 who received an inactivated influenza vaccine. CDR3 protein: CASSLEASRYETQYF. CDR3 nucleotides: TGCGCCAGCAGCTTGGAGGCTAGCAGATATGAGACCCAGTACTTC.